These 9 T cell receptor beta chains were sequenced from one sample in a study of T-cell memory formation after mild COVID-19. TCRdb reprocessed the 5' RACE reads with MiXCR, giving one entry per CDR3 protein. The repertoire includes roughly 40,000 distinct CDR3 sequences, 7.3% of them detected once, and approximately 1.3% sits in the top ten. Sequenced input: PBMCs or a T cell subset sorted from them (not recorded which). The receptors originated from a man between 18 and 35 years old who had mild COVID-19 (a few samples of this study predate the infection). Cell type and time point are not known.

In this sample, this clonotype turned up a few times. The CDR3 sequence: CASSQTGTGWTPLHF. The CDR3, as DNA: TGTGCCAGCAGCCAAACCGGGACAGGGTGGACACCCCTCCACTTT. This chain links TRBV4-2 with TRBJ1-6, with TRBD1 matching 9 bases. Germline V gene sequence: CDR1 LGHNA, CDR2 YNFKEQ. This CDR3 comprises 15 residues. V shed 2 bases, J shed 11 bases, and the junction held 7 bases outside the gene matches.

The J gene is TRBJ2-3, the V gene TRBV9, with D tentatively TRBD1 or TRBD2 (5 bases each). The CDR3 has 14 residues. Germline V gives CDR1 SGDLS, CDR2 YYNGEE. Deletions cut 4 bases from V and 2 bases from J, with 11 bases between. The CDR3 here is CASSQGTFTDTQYF. The CDR3 region has the DNA TGTGCCAGCAGCCAAGGGACCTTCACAGATACGCAGTATTTT.

This rearrangement joins TRBV12-3 or TRBV12-4 to TRBJ2-7; the D is unclear. Trimming took off 0 bases at V and 7 bases at J, with 7 bases between the two ends. The CDR3 consists of 12 residues. This CDR3 is CASSLARWEQYF. CDR3 nucleotides: TGTGCCAGCAGTTTAGCGCGGTGGGAGCAGTACTTC.

The J gene is TRBJ2-7, the V gene TRBV5-1; TRBD2 matches 7 bases. CDR1 is SGHRS, CDR2 YFSETQ, per germline. Trimming removed 4 bases from V and 3 bases from J; junction bases left unmatched: 7. The CDR3 has 14 residues. CDR3 sequence: CASSPGWGGYEQYV. The CDR3 DNA follows: TGCGCCAGCAGCCCCGGGTGGGGGGGCTACGAGCAGTACGTC.

The chain employs TRBV7-3 and TRBJ2-3; D is perhaps TRBD1 or TRBD2 (5 bases each). The V end lost 2 bases, the J end lost 6 bases, and 12 bases lay between the germline ends. CDR1 is SGHTA, CDR2 FQGTGA, per germline. There are 14 residues in the CDR3. This CDR3 is CASSLEGGTDTQYF. The CDR3 nucleotides read TGTGCCAGCAGCTTAGAGGGTGGGACGGATACGCAGTATTTT.

This clonotype was found a few times. The V call is TRBV7-9, the J call TRBJ1-6; D call uncertain. Trimming shortened V by 3 bases and J by 14 bases, and 14 bases separated the two germline ends. The CDR3 has 13 residues. Germline CDR1 and CDR2: SEHNR and FQNEAQ (reference sequence). The DNA for the CDR3 is TGTGCCAGCAGCTTCAGCAGGATCTCAACCCTCCACTTT. Translation gives CASSFSRISTLHF.

This clonotype appeared a few times. J is TRBJ2-1 and V is TRBV7-9, with TRBD2 identical over 7 bases. The CDR3 totals 15 residues. Germline V CDR1 and CDR2: SEHNR, FQNEAQ (reference sequence). The J segment lost 2 bases and the V segment lost 5 bases, leaving 6 bases of the junction unmatched. Here the CDR3 DNA reads TGTGCCAGCAGCCCGGTTGGGGGGGCCTACAATGAGCAGTTCTTC. It is translated as CASSPVGGAYNEQFF. Looking up the rest from reference TRBV7-9 and TRBJ2-1 gives the full variable domain: DTGVSQNPRHKITKRGQNVTFRCDPISEHNRLYWYRQTLGQGPEFLTYFQNEAQLEKSRLLSDRFSAERPKGSFSTLEIQRTEQGDSAMYLCASSPVGGAYNEQFFGPGTRLTVL.

The V call is TRBV7-2, the J call TRBJ1-4; D is undetermined. The length of the CDR3 is 16 residues. The germline V gene has CDR1 SGHTA and CDR2 FQGNSA. Trimming shortened V by 6 bases and J by 3 bases, and 17 bases separated the two germline ends. CDR3 sequence (DNA): TGTGCCAGCAGTCAACAGCCTCGAGGGTCTAATGAAAAACTGTTTTTT. Protein: CASSQQPRGSNEKLFF.

The gene calls are TRBV4-2 and TRBJ1-6, with 8 bases lining up with TRBD1. The V segment lost 6 bases and the J segment 6 bases; nucleotides outside the gene matches: 13. Germline CDR1 is LGHNA and CDR2 is YNFKEQ. This CDR3 region has 17 residues. In nucleotides, the CDR3 is TGTGCCAGCAGACAGCGCCTCAAAGGACAGGGTAATTCACCCCTCCACTTT. Translated: CASRQRLKGQGNSPLHF.